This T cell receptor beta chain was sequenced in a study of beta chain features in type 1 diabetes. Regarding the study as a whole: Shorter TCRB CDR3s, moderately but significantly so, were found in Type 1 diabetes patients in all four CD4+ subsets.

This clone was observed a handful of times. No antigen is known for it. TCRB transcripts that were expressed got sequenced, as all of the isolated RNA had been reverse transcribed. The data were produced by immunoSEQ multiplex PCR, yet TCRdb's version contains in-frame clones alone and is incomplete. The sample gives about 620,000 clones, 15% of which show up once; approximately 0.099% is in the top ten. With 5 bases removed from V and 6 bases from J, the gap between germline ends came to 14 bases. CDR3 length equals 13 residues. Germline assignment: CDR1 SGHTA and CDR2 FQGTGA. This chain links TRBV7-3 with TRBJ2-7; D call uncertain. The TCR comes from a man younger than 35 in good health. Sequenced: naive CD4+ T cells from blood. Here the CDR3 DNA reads TGTGCCAGCAGCCCCGGGTGGCCCAGCGAGCAGTACTTC. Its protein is CASSPGWPSEQYF.